Listed below are T cell receptor beta chains from one sample, sequenced in a study of shared clonotypes between healthy human individuals. Method: immunoSEQ multiplex PCR; TCRdb's copy keeps in-frame clones and lacks some. In the table there are around 1.1 million clones, around 78% of which are singletons. The sequencing sample was made of memory CD4+ T cells from PBMCs. These receptors came from a man aged 18 to 29 in good health. Some clones in this sample may be carry-over from other donors' samples. CDR3s include the opening cysteine and the closing phenylalanine or tryptophan. The order of the fields is J gene, clone size, D gene, V gene, CDR3 DNA, CDR3 protein. The D gene is left open where the match is weak. Expanded clones get a size class; other rows say once, few or many, or leave the size out.

TRBJ1-4 once . TRBV5-1 TGCGCCAGCAGCTTGATGTGGGCGGGTGAAAAACTGTTTTTT CASSLMWAGEKLFF
TRBJ1-3 . . TRBV5-1 TGCGCCAGCAGCTCGGGACGCAGGCGGCCTTCTGGAAACACCATATATTTT CASSSGRRRPSGNTIYF
TRBJ2-6 . TRBD1 TRBV10-3 TGTGCCATCACCTCCGGACAGGGATTCTCTGGGGCCAACGTCCTGACTTTC CAITSGQGFSGANVLTF
TRBJ2-3 . . TRBV4-1 TGCGCCAGCAGTCAGGGGTACCCAGATACGCAGTATTTT CASSQGYPDTQYF
TRBJ2-5 . TRBD2 TRBV9 TGTGCCAGCAGCAGACAAGCGGGAGAGGGAGAGACCCAGTACTTC CASSRQAGEGETQYF
TRBJ2-2 . TRBD1 TRBV28 TGTGCCAGCAGGGCCCGGGACAGGGGAATCACCGGGGAGCTGTTTTTT CASRARDRGITGELFF
TRBJ1-3 . . TRBV5-6 TGTGCCAGCAGCTTGGGACTCATTTCTGGAAACACCATATATTTT CASSLGLISGNTIYF
TRBJ1-1 few TRBD1 TRBV29-1 TGCAGCGTTGGGGGCATCACAGGGGCGGACACTGAAGCTTTCTTT CSVGGITGADTEAFF
TRBJ2-7 . TRBD1 TRBV29-1 TGCAGCGTTTCGACAGGGACGGGCGAGCAGTACTTC CSVSTGTGEQYF
TRBJ1-1 . . TRBV5-1 TGCGCCAGCAGCTTGGTGATGGGGAGCACTGAAGCTTTCTTT CASSLVMGSTEAFF
TRBJ1-1 . . TRBV4-2 TGTGCCAGCAGCCAAGATCCGGGAGGGTGGAACACTGAAGCTTTCTTT CASSQDPGGWNTEAFF
TRBJ2-1 many . TRBV27 TGTGCCAGCAGTTTATCGCCAGGGTGGGGCGATGAGCAGTTCTTC CASSLSPGWGDEQFF
TRBJ2-1 . TRBD2 TRBV5-1 TGCGCCAGCAGCGGGGGACTAGCGGGAGGAGGATACAATGAGCAGTTCTTC CASSGGLAGGGYNEQFF
TRBJ2-7 once . TRBV5-4 TGTGCCAGCAGCTTCTCGGGAGTGCACGAGCAGTACTTC CASSFSGVHEQYF
TRBJ1-4 . . TRBV16 TGTGCCAGCAGCTCGCCGGGGTCTAACCTTAATGAAAAACTGTTTTTT CASSSPGSNLNEKLFF
TRBJ2-7 . . TRBV28 TGTGCCAGCAGTTTAGTCAAGGGGGGAGTTCGCGAGCAGTACTTC CASSLVKGGVREQYF